The following is a T cell receptor (beta chain) sequence with its context. Its antigen is as yet unknown. This CDR3 region has 15 residues. Germline CDR1 and CDR2: LNHDA and SQIVND (reference sequence). Trimming removed 6 bases at V and 6 bases at J, with 18 bases between. The split of CD4+ cells yielded CD45RA+ naive and CD45RA-negative memory subsets. Using immunoSEQ multiplex PCR, the repertoire was profiled, and TCRdb retains in-frame clones only, with some absent. The sample holds over 1.5 million clones, 98% seen once. The record originates from a study of shared clonotypes between healthy human individuals. Study-wide results and limits: Clonotype sharing among donors likely depends on sequencing depth. Enrolling few donors narrowed the genetic and exposure-history diversity that was represented.

This chain connects TRBV19 to TRBJ2-1; a weak D match, TRBD1 (6 bases). What was sequenced was naive CD4+ T cells sorted from blood. Indicated subset: CD45RA+ positively selected. The clonotype originates from a man aged 30 to 45 in good health. In DNA form, the CDR3 reads TGTGCCAGTAGAGAAGGCAGGGGAAGGGGCAATGAGCAGTTCTTC. Its protein is CASREGRGRGNEQFF.